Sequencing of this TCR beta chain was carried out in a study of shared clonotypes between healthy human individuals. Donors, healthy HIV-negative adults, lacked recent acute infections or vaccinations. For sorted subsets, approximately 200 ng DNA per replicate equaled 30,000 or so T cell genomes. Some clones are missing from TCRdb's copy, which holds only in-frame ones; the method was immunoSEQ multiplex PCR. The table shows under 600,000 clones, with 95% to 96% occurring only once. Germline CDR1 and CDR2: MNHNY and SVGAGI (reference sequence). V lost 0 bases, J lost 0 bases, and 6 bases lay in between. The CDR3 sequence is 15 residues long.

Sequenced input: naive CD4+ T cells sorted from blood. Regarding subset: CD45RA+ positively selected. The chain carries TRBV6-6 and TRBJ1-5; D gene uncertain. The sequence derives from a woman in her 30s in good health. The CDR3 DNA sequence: TGTGCCAGCAGTTACTCGCTGTATAGCAATCAGCCCCAGCATTTT. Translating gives CASSYSLYSNQPQHF.